This T cell receptor (beta chain) was recovered during a study of lymphopenia after photon versus proton radiotherapy. Study conclusions and caveats: Post-nadir TCR diversity decline inversely tracked overall survival among those who died. Post-nadir diversity loss with photons came from oligoclonal expansion, particularly CD8+ Temra cells.

CDR1 and CDR2 (germline): MNHEY, SMNVEV (reference sequence). Trimming left V 3 bases short and J 1 base short, with 7 bases between. CDR3 size: 14 residues. On this clone itself: Its antigen is unidentified.

Method: immunoSEQ multiplex PCR; TCRdb's copy keeps in-frame clones and lacks some. The top ten clones hold around 2% of a sample with about 45,000 clones, 85% of them seen once. This TCR came from a man aged 35 to 55 with gastric cancer. This chain joins TRBV27 and TRBJ2-1; a possible D gene is TRBD2 (5 bases). Sequenced material: peripheral blood, taken from a patient treated with photon-based radiotherapy. CDR3 in amino acids: CASSFSGSYNEQFF. CDR3 DNA: TGTGCCAGCAGTTTCAGCGGATCCTACAATGAGCAGTTCTTC.